This TCR beta chain was obtained from a study of blood T cell repertoires in COVID-19. In the study overall: Sites in the United States, Italy and Spain provided acute and convalescent COVID-19 samples. Sources were T cells, B-cell-depleted T cells, or PBMCs; the material itself was cDNA or gDNA.

While infection was still active, Seattle patients were enrolled and then followed longitudinally. In the original processing: Reference gene primer amplification yielded estimated nucleated cell counts. The protocol was immunoSEQ multiplex PCR, while the TCRdb copy is restricted to in-frame clones and leaves out a portion. The V and J calls and clone size come from that table; D and trimming were worked out from the DNA. The sample holds over 450,000 clones; roughly 87% are singletons and the top ten take around 0.9%. This CDR3 is 15 amino acids long. With 4 bases clipped from V and 5 bases from J, the junction kept 8 bases outside the gene matches. Germline V lookup: CDR1 LNHDA, CDR2 SQIVND (reference sequence).

The sample consisted of peripheral blood. This sequence originates from a man in his late teens or twenties with COVID-19, enrolled during active disease. This chain uses TRBV19 with TRBJ2-1; TRBD1 matches 7 bases. As DNA, the CDR3 is TGTGCCAGTAGTAAAATCCGGGACAGACACAATGAGCAGTTCTTC. It translates to CASSKIRDRHNEQFF.